The following is a TCR beta chain sequence with its context. The naive CD8 subset, CD45RO-negative cells positively selected for CCR7, excluded terminally differentiated effector memory CD45RA+ cells. This sample is drawn from a study of shared clonotypes between healthy human individuals. Study overall: CD4 naive and memory got three plates each, CD8 naive two, CD8 memory one.

The table came from immunoSEQ multiplex PCR; TCRdb's copy has only in-frame clones and leaves some out. The sample lists hundreds of thousands of clones; 92% were seen once. Sequences were obtained from naive CD8+ T cells sorted from blood. The sequence derives from a man aged 30 to 45 in good health.

The CDR3 DNA sequence: TGTGCCAGCAGCCCGCCCGAGACAGCGGGCAATGAGCAGTTCTTC. Its translation is CASSPPETAGNEQFF. J is TRBJ2-1 and V is TRBV7-9; weak D call: TRBD2 (6 bases). The V end was cut by 5 bases, the J end by 6 bases, with 17 bases between. The CDR3 spans 15 residues. Per germline, CDR1 SEHNR and CDR2 FQNEAQ (reference sequence). Full variable domain (outside the CDR3, taken from reference TRBV7-9 and TRBJ2-1): DTGVSQNPRHKITKRGQNVTFRCDPISEHNRLYWYRQTLGQGPEFLTYFQNEAQLEKSRLLSDRFSAERPKGSFSTLEIQRTEQGDSAMYLCASSPPETAGNEQFFGPGTRLTVL.